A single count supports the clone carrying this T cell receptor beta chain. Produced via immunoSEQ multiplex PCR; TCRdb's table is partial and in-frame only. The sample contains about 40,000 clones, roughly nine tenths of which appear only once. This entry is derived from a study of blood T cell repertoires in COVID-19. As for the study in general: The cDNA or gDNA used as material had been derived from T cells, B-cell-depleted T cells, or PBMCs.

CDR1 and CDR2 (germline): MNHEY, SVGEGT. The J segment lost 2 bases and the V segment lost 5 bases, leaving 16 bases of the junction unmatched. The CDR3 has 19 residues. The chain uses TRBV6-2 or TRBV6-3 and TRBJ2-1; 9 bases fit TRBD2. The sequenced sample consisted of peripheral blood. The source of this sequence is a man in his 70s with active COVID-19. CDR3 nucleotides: TGTGCCAGCAGTACCGATCAGGGGCGCCAGCGGGGGGCCTACAATGAGCAGTTCTTC. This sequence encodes CASSTDQGRQRGAYNEQFF.